One and the same sample provided the 13 T cell receptor beta chains below, sequenced in a study of T cell changes during pregnancy in multiple sclerosis (dated by TCRdb to 2018 to 2020). The library was prepared using the immunoSEQ multiplex PCR assay. What TCRdb holds here is the immuneACCESS table cut down to in-frame rearrangements. Part of the clones is not present; checked against another copy, under half of the missing clones reflect an unresolved V gene, and the others are unexplained. For this sample the table gives about 51,000 clones, of which 93% were detected only once. The top ten clonotypes cover 1.5% to 2% of the sample. The sample consisted of peripheral blood, taken in the second trimester of pregnancy. The receptor source for this set is a female donor with multiple sclerosis, enrolled in a pregnancy study.

The J gene is TRBJ1-1, the V gene TRBV6-5, with D possibly matching TRBD1 (5 bases). Germline V lookup: CDR1 MNHEY, CDR2 SVGAGI. V lost 6 bases to trimming and J lost 0 bases, with 14 bases between them. The CDR3 loop spans 15 amino acids. The CDR3 nucleotides read TGTGCCAGCAGACAAGCACAACAGGTGAACACTGAAGCTTTCTTT. Amino acid sequence: CASRQAQQVNTEAFF.

This chain joins TRBV27 and TRBJ2-1, with 7 positions matching TRBD2. CDR3 length: 15 amino acids. V gave up 2 bases and J gave up 3 bases; unmatched junction bases: 4. Germline CDR1 and CDR2: MNHEY and SMNVEV (reference sequence). DNA of the CDR3: TGTGCCAGCAGTTTAGAAGCGGGATTCTACAATGAGCAGTTCTTC. Protein sequence: CASSLEAGFYNEQFF.

The chain couples TRBV4-3 to TRBJ2-3; weak D call: TRBD1 (6 bases). Germline CDR1 reads LGHNA; CDR2 reads YSLEER. The ends were cut back, 4 bases at V and 7 bases at J, with 18 bases in the middle. This CDR3 is 15 amino acids long. CDR3 loop: CASSRQQGPGNTQYF. Here the CDR3 DNA reads TGCGCCAGCAGCCGCCAACAGGGACCCGGGAATACGCAGTATTTT.

The chain couples TRBV28 to TRBJ2-1; 9 bases line up with TRBD2. The CDR3 spans 16 residues. Looked up from germline, CDR1 is MDHEN and CDR2 is SYDVKM. V was pared by 2 bases and J by 5 bases, with 7 bases of the junction left unmatched. The CDR3 region has the DNA TGTGCCAGCAGTTTAGTCTTAGCGGGAGACAACAATGAGCAGTTCTTC. It translates to CASSLVLAGDNNEQFF. The entire variable domain, with the rest obtained from reference TRBV28 and TRBJ2-1, is as follows: DVKVTQSSRYLVKRTGEKVFLECVQDMDHENMFWYRQDPGLGLRLIYFSYDVKMKEKGDIPEGYSVSREKKERFSLILESASTNQTSMYLCASSLVLAGDNNEQFFGPGTRLTVL.

The chain combines TRBV7-6 with TRBJ2-2; TRBD2 aligns across 7 bases. In germline, CDR1 is SGHVS, CDR2 FNYEAQ. V shed 5 bases, J shed 1 base, and the junction held 4 bases outside the gene matches. The CDR3 spans 15 residues. CDR3 coding DNA: TGTGCCAGCAGCACCCGCGGGGGGAACACCGGGGAGCTGTTTTTT. Translated, it gives CASSTRGGNTGELFF.

This sequence joins TRBV6-5 and TRBJ2-2; 7 bases map to TRBD1. This CDR3 region has 14 residues. Germline values: CDR1 MNHEY, CDR2 SVGAGI. With 6 bases clipped from V and 6 bases from J, the junction kept 7 bases outside the gene matches. In DNA, the CDR3 is TGTGCCAGCAGGAGAATACAGGGGTCCGGGGAGCTGTTTTTT. It translates to CASRRIQGSGELFF.

This clone was found once. This sequence joins TRBV7-9 and TRBJ1-2; D is ambiguous. CDR1 is SEHNR and CDR2 is FQNEAQ in the germline V gene (reference sequence). The CDR3 is 14 amino acids. Trimming shortened V by 5 bases and J by 7 bases, and 17 bases separated the two germline ends. CDR3 coding DNA: TGTGCCAGCAGCCCAACGGGATCCGTGGGTGGCTACACCTTC. This gives the protein CASSPTGSVGGYTF.

The chain recombines TRBV11-2 with TRBJ1-1, with D possibly being TRBD1 (5 bases). The CDR3 totals 17 residues. V was clipped by 3 bases and J by 3 bases, with 20 bases between them. Germline values: CDR1 SGHAT, CDR2 FQNNGV. The CDR3 sequence: CASSFARLIRGDTEAFF. The DNA of the CDR3 is TGTGCCAGCAGCTTCGCAAGGTTGATTCGGGGGGACACTGAAGCTTTCTTT.

The rearrangement joins TRBV7-8 to TRBJ2-5; D gene unclear. The V gene lost 5 bases and the J gene lost 5 bases, with 12 bases spanning the gap. The CDR3 contains 13 residues. Germline V gives CDR1 SGHVS, CDR2 FQNEAQ. The CDR3: CASSTAEWETQYF. The CDR3 region has the DNA TGTGCCAGCAGCACGGCGGAATGGGAGACCCAGTACTTC.

The rearrangement joins TRBV6-1 to TRBJ1-4; D not resolved. Trimming left V 5 bases short and J 10 bases short, with 8 bases between. CDR3 length: 11 residues. CDR1 and CDR2 from the germline V gene are MNHNS and SASEGT. The CDR3 DNA sequence: TGTGCCAGCAGTCAGGAGGCAAAACTGTTTTTT. Translating it yields CASSQEAKLFF.

This chain links TRBV28 with TRBJ2-6; D is possibly TRBD2 (5 bases). V gave up 10 bases and J gave up 4 bases, with 20 bases separating them. The CDR3 covers 16 residues. Germline assignment: CDR1 MDHEN and CDR2 SYDVKM. The CDR3 sequence is CATQTGEESGANVLTF. The CDR3 DNA sequence: TGTGCCACTCAAACCGGGGAAGAGTCCGGGGCCAACGTCCTGACTTTC.

V usage is TRBV13 and J usage is TRBJ2-1; 15 bases are a match to TRBD2. V shed 5 bases and J 5 bases; nucleotides not matched to a gene: 16. The CDR3 sequence is 20 residues long. The germline V gene has CDR1 PRHDT and CDR2 FYEKMQ (reference sequence). CDR3 DNA: TGTGCCAGCAGCAAATATAAAAGGACTAGCGGGAGGGCCGGGGACAATGAGCAGTTCTTC. It is translated as CASSKYKRTSGRAGDNEQFF.

The rearrangement uses TRBV5-1 and TRBJ2-7, with TRBD1 matching over 7 bases. V shed 2 bases and J 4 bases; nucleotides not matched to a gene: 3. This CDR3 is built from 13 residues. CDR1 is SGHRS, CDR2 YFSETQ, per germline. In DNA, the CDR3 is TGCGCCAGCAGCTTAGGGGGCATATACGAGCAGTACTTC. Its translation is CASSLGGIYEQYF.